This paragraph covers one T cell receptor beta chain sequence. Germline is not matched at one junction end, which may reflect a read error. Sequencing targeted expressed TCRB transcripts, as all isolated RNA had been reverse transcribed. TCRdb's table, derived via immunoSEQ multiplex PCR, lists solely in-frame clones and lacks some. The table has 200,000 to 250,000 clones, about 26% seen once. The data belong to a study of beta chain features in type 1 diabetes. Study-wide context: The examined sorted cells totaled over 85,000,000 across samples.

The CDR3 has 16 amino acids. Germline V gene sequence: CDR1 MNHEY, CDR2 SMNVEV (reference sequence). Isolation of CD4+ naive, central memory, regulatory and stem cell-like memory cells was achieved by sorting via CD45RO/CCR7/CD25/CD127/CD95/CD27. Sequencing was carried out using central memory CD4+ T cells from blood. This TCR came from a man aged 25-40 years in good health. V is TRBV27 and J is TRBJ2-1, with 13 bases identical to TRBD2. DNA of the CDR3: TGTGCCAGCAGGAAACTAGCGGGAGGGTCCTACACTGAGCAGTTCTTC. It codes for CASRKLAGGSYTEQFF.